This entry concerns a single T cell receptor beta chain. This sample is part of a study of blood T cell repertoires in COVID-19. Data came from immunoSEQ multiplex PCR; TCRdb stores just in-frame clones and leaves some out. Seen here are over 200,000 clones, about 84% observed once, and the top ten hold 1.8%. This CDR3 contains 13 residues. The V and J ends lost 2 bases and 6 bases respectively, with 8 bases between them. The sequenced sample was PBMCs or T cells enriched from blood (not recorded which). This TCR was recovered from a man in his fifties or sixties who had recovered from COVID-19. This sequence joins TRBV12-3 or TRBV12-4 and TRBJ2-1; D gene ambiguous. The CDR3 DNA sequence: TGTGCCAGCAGTTTATACCCGGTCAATGAGCAGTTCTTC. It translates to CASSLYPVNEQFF.